A single T cell receptor (beta chain) is shown here with its context. Its binding antigen is unknown. Per-base qualities were not stored, and no clone one base away is much larger. Participants in the prospective study were aged roughly 18 to 100 years, lived in approximately 26 United States geographic areas, and enrolled through a virtual design. Cohort assignment in the prospective study relied on participant-reported clinical history from a screening survey and a study questionnaire. Exposed participants had been in contact with someone with a PCR-confirmed or clinician-diagnosed COVID-19 case within 2 weeks of study entry. Mobile phlebotomists in the prospective study collected whole blood, serum and a nasopharyngeal or oropharyngeal swab from every participant. Over a 2-month period, participants in the prospective study had the option of providing additional blood draws and questionnaires. Prospective study blood samples were shipped either frozen or at room temperature before DNA extraction.

The immunoSEQ Assay, a bias-controlled multiplex PCR, was used to amplify TCRbeta CDR3 regions from genomic DNA. Concerning the study's data processing: The number of nucleated cells in each sample was estimated by amplification of reference gene primers within the assay. To quantify the absolute abundance of each unique TCRbeta CDR3 rearrangement, sequence reads were collapsed and filtered. For each sample, productive Simpson clonality was calculated by taking the square root of Simpson's diversity index across productive rearrangements. Here the immuneACCESS table is served through TCRdb, limited to in-frame sequences with V and J called. Missing clones are a known gap in these copies; in checked studies unresolved V genes cover under half, and the rest lacks a known reason. Clonal size and the V and J genes are those of that table, whereas D and trimming came from the DNA. In all, the sample holds roughly 230,000 clones, and 80% to 90% of those were seen once. The ten largest clones add up to around 6.3% of the sample.

The sample is drawn from a study of blood T cell repertoires in COVID-19 (TCRdb year 2020). As for the study more broadly: Samples covering the acute and convalescent phases of COVID-19 were provided by collaborators in the United States, Italy and Spain. The samples were drawn from the first 160 participants of the ongoing ImmuneRACE study and from under 1,500 subjects provided by 6 global collaborators. A freely available public database, intended as a resource for researchers studying the immune response to SARS-CoV-2, is where the repertoires were released. Where available, HLA class I and class II types were obtained from metadata supplied by the sample provider rather than from assay-based typing. Nearly every sample came with metadata listing a de-identified subject ID, COVID-19 status, age in years and sex. Deeply sampled blood TCRbeta repertoires from subjects exposed to, actively infected with, or recovered from COVID-19 were included in the dataset. The prospective study material was composed of cDNA or gDNA derived from T cells, B-cell-depleted T cells, or PBMCs. What the research found in general, with its limitations: The amount of clinical and demographic metadata varied by source and participant and was provided uncurated.

The CDR3, from cysteine to phenylalanine, totals 14 residues. Kept here is only the CDR3 DNA, which spans 42 bases and is read in frame from base 1. CDR1 MGHRA and CDR2 YSYEKL were looked up in the germline V gene. At the junction V is shortened by 4 bases and J by 4 bases, with 13 bases in between. The sequence came from a woman between 45 and 65 years old who had been exposed to COVID-19. The chain is assembled from TRBV4-1 and TRBJ2-5; a tentative D call is TRBD1 (7 bases match). Source material: PBMCs or T cells enriched from blood (not recorded which). The DNA reads as follows: TGCGCCAGCAGCCCAAACAGGGGAGGAGAGACCCAGTACTTC. Translated, it reads CASSPNRGGETQYF.